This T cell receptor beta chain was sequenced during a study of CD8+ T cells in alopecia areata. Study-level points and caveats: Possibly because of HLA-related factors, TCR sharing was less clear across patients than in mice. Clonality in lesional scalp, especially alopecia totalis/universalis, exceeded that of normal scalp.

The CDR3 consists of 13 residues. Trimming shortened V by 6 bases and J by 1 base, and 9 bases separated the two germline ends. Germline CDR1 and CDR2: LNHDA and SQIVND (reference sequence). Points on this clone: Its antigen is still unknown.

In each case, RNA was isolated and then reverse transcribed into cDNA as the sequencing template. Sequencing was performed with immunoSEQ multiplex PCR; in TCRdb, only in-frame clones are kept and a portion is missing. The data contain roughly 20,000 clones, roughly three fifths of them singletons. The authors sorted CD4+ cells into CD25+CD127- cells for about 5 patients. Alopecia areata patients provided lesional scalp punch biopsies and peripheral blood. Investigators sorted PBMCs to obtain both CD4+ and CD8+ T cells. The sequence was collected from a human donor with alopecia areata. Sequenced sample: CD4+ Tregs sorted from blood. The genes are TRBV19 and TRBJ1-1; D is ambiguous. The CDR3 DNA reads TGTGCCAGTAGCGCAGCACCGAACACTGAAGCTTTCTTT. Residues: CASSAAPNTEAFF.